The 22 T cell receptor beta chains below come from one sample, sequenced in a study of blood T cell repertoires in COVID-19. This table comes from immunoSEQ multiplex PCR, and its TCRdb copy is limited to in-frame clones, with some not included. The table lists about 150,000 clones, approximately 84% of them singletons, with around 9.9% in the top ten. Material for sequencing was peripheral blood. The receptors shown here come from a man between 65 and 85 years old with active or convalescent COVID-19.

The chain employs TRBV13 and TRBJ1-1, with 7 bases fitting TRBD1. CDR1 is PRHDT, CDR2 FYEKMQ, per germline (reference sequence). V trimming: 5 bases; J trimming: 2 bases; junction bases outside the gene matches: 5. CDR3 length equals 14 residues. The CDR3: CASSPRQGNTEAFF. The CDR3 DNA is TGTGCCAGCAGCCCGCGACAGGGAAACACTGAAGCTTTCTTT.

The chain joins TRBV10-3 to TRBJ2-3, with 9 bases aligning to TRBD2. V trimming: 8 bases; J trimming: 5 bases; junction bases outside the gene matches: 11. The germline gives CDR1 ENHRY, CDR2 SYGVKD. The CDR3 has 15 residues. The CDR3 loop is CAISPAGGHGDTQYF. The CDR3 bases are TGTGCCATCTCACCCGCGGGGGGGCATGGAGATACGCAGTATTTT.

The gene calls are TRBV6-1 and TRBJ2-7, with 7 bases identical to TRBD1. The CDR3 is made up of 16 amino acids. In germline, CDR1 is MNHNS, CDR2 SASEGT. V trimming: 1 base; J trimming: 0 bases; junction bases outside the gene matches: 6. The CDR3 DNA sequence: TGTGCCAGCAGTGAAGGGGTGGGGACAGCCTCCTACGAGCAGTACTTC. It is translated as CASSEGVGTASYEQYF.

The chain combines TRBV19 with TRBJ2-2; unclear D gene. Trimming pared 6 bases from V and 1 base from J, leaving 18 bases between. Germline V gene lookup returns CDR1 LNHDA and CDR2 SQIVND (reference sequence). The CDR3 totals 17 residues. CDR3 region: CASRPRRVGENTGELFF. The DNA of the CDR3 is TGTGCCAGTAGACCACGCCGGGTAGGAGAGAACACCGGGGAGCTGTTTTTT.

This chain links TRBV4-1 with TRBJ2-5, with 10 nucleotides matching TRBD2. The CDR3 totals 16 residues. Germline-derived CDR1 and CDR2 are MGHRA and YSYEKL. With 0 bases clipped from V and 2 bases from J, the junction kept 3 bases outside the gene matches. The DNA of the CDR3 is TGCGCCAGCAGCCAAGAAGGACTAGCGGCGCAAGAGACCCAGTACTTC. Protein sequence: CASSQEGLAAQETQYF.

The rearrangement joins TRBV4-1 to TRBJ1-2; 10 nucleotides match TRBD1. This CDR3 region has 15 residues. Germline CDR1 MGHRA, CDR2 YSYEKL. V trimming: 4 bases; J trimming: 3 bases; junction bases outside the gene matches: 5. The CDR3, as DNA: TGCGCCAGCAGCCCCGGACAGGGGGACGACTATGGCTACACCTTC. Encoded protein: CASSPGQGDDYGYTF.

This clone was recorded only once. The chain is built from TRBV24-1 and TRBJ2-1; D is possibly TRBD2 (5 bases). The CDR3 sequence is 14 residues long. Trimming took 3 bases from V and 1 from J, leaving 6 bases between them. Per the germline V gene, CDR1 is KGHDR and CDR2 is SFDVKD. CDR3 region: CATSDRGSYNEQFF. The CDR3 DNA reads as TGTGCCACCAGTGATCGCGGGTCCTACAATGAGCAGTTCTTC.

This clone was detected once. The rearrangement links TRBV7-9 to TRBJ1-1; the D gene is possibly TRBD1 (5 bases). Per the germline V gene, CDR1 is SEHNR and CDR2 is FQNEAQ (reference sequence). The CDR3 is 13 amino acids. Deletions cut 5 bases from V and 5 bases from J, with 12 bases between. The CDR3 region is CASSTAGGTEAFF. The CDR3 DNA reads TGTGCCAGCAGCACAGCGGGGGGGACTGAAGCTTTCTTT.

The V and J genes are TRBV5-6 and TRBJ2-5, with 9 bases aligning to TRBD1. The CDR3 is 14 residues long. J gave up 5 bases and V 7 bases, and 9 bases lay outside the gene matches. Germline V lookup: CDR1 SGHDT, CDR2 YYEEEE. This chain's CDR3 is CASSGTGLRETQYF. The CDR3 region has the DNA TGTGCCAGCTCGGGGACAGGGCTTCGGGAGACCCAGTACTTC.

The V call is TRBV6-2 or TRBV6-3, the J call TRBJ1-4; 8 nucleotides line up with TRBD1. The V segment lost 2 bases and the J segment 7 bases; nucleotides outside the gene matches: 9. The CDR3 sequence is 16 residues long. CDR1 MNHEY and CDR2 SVGEGT come from the germline V gene. CDR3 in DNA: TGTGCCAGCAGTTACGCGACAGGGGCGACGCGTGAAAAACTGTTTTTT. This codes for CASSYATGATREKLFF.

V is TRBV9 and J is TRBJ1-5; D is perhaps TRBD1 (6 bases). Trimming stripped 2 bases from V and 2 bases from J, with 11 bases between. The CDR3 runs to 15 residues. In germline, CDR1 is SGDLS, CDR2 YYNGEE. Written as DNA, the CDR3 is TGTGCCAGCAGCGTCACGGACAGTGGCAATCAGCCCCAGCATTTT. Translation gives CASSVTDSGNQPQHF.

This chain joins TRBV5-1 and TRBJ1-3; no definite D call. There are 18 residues in the CDR3. Germline-derived CDR1 and CDR2 are SGHRS and YFSETQ. V was cut by 0 bases and J by 0 bases, with 16 bases left in between. The CDR3, as DNA: TGCGCCAGCAGCTTGGGAGGGATAGGCAGCCACTCTGGAAACACCATATATTTT. This translates into CASSLGGIGSHSGNTIYF.

This chain links TRBV2 with TRBJ2-1; D may be TRBD2 (6 bases). The germline V gene encodes CDR1 SNHLY and CDR2 FYNNEI. The CDR3 is 13 residues long. The V end lost 6 bases, the J end lost 4 bases, and 10 bases lay between the germline ends. CDR3 sequence: CASSGSVYNEQFF. Written as DNA, the CDR3 is TGTGCCAGCAGCGGGAGTGTATACAATGAGCAGTTCTTC.

This chain uses TRBV4-1 with TRBJ1-5; the D is unclear. The CDR3 is 13 residues long. Germline V gene lookup returns CDR1 MGHRA and CDR2 YSYEKL. Trimming took 3 bases from V and 6 from J, leaving 9 bases between them. CDR3 in DNA: TGCGCCAGCAGCCAGGAGGAGCGTCAGCCCCAGCATTTT. Its protein product is CASSQEERQPQHF.

This clone was counted a few times. This rearrangement joins TRBV29-1 to TRBJ2-1; D is uncertain. V shed 4 bases and J shed 8 bases, with 6 bases lying between them. This CDR3 is built from 10 residues. CDR1 is SQVTM, CDR2 ANQGSEA, per germline. Here the CDR3 DNA reads TGCAGCGTTGGCGTCCATGAGCAGTTCTTC. Amino acid sequence: CSVGVHEQFF.

CDR3 sequence: CAWRRGGWGSPLHF. The CDR3, as DNA: TGTGCCTGGCGAAGGGGGGGTTGGGGTTCACCCCTCCACTTT. V and J are TRBV30 and TRBJ1-6; tentatively, D is TRBD1 (6 bases). In germline, CDR1 is GTSNPN, CDR2 SVGIG (reference sequence). This CDR3 comprises 14 residues. The V gene lost 5 bases and the J gene lost 9 bases, with 17 bases spanning the gap.

This chain links TRBV28 with TRBJ2-1; tentatively, D is TRBD1 (7 bases). Trimming took 4 bases from V and 11 from J, leaving 21 bases between them. The CDR3 contains 15 residues. The germline V gene encodes CDR1 MDHEN and CDR2 SYDVKM. The CDR3 nucleotides read TGTGCCAGCAGTTCCCCAGGGGGGCCCCCGGGGAAGCAGTTCTTC. It encodes CASSSPGGPPGKQFF.

The rearrangement uses TRBV7-9 and TRBJ2-3; the match to TRBD2 covers 11 bases. This CDR3 contains 18 residues. Germline lookup yields CDR1 SEHNR and CDR2 FQNEAQ (reference sequence). With 5 bases clipped from V and 2 bases from J, the junction kept 12 bases outside the gene matches. The CDR3 sequence is CASSPPFRLAGNTDTQYF. The CDR3 DNA reads as TGTGCCAGCAGCCCTCCCTTTCGACTAGCGGGGAACACAGATACGCAGTATTTT.

The chain recombines TRBV4-3 with TRBJ1-1; 9 bases fit TRBD1. The V segment lost 4 bases and the J segment 3 bases; nucleotides outside the gene matches: 6. CDR3 size: 15 residues. CDR1 is LGHNA, CDR2 YSLEER, per germline. In DNA, the CDR3 is TGCGCCAGCAGCCGAACAGGGGGCCTGGACACTGAAGCTTTCTTT. This encodes CASSRTGGLDTEAFF.

This clone was found once. The CDR3 DNA reads TGCGCCAGCAGCCGCTACGACAGGGGGCGGATCGACACCGGGGAGCTGTTTTTT. This sequence encodes CASSRYDRGRIDTGELFF. This chain joins TRBV4-1 and TRBJ2-2, with TRBD1 matching over 10 bases. CDR1 and CDR2 (germline): MGHRA, YSYEKL. V was clipped by 4 bases and J by 3 bases; unmatched bases: 11. CDR3 size: 18 residues.

The V call is TRBV6-2 or TRBV6-3, the J call TRBJ1-2, with a tentative D call TRBD1 (6 bases). CDR1 is MNHEY, CDR2 SVGEGT, per germline. Between the trimmed V and J ends, which lost 5 bases and 4 bases, there was a span of 17 bases. There are 15 residues in the CDR3. The CDR3 here is CASSRPADSSYGYTF. Here the CDR3 DNA reads TGTGCCAGCAGTCGCCCAGCGGACAGTTCCTATGGCTACACCTTC.

V is TRBV5-6 and J is TRBJ2-7, with a weak D call TRBD1 (5 bases). The V end lost 6 bases, the J end lost 3 bases, and 22 bases lay between the germline ends. The CDR3 covers 16 residues. Germline V gene lookup returns CDR1 SGHDT and CDR2 YYEEEE. Here the CDR3 reads CASTKDNLLGYYEQYF. The CDR3 nucleotides are TGTGCCAGCACCAAGGACAACCTGCTGGGATACTACGAGCAGTACTTC.